These T cell receptor beta chains were read from a single sample in a study of response to subunit inactivated influenza vaccine. One entry per CDR3 protein results from TCRdb running MiXCR on the RT-PCR reads. The table has around 570,000 distinct CDR3 sequences, 7.5% to 8.5% seen once. Sequences were derived from PBMCs from blood, sampled around 25 months after vaccination. The source of these receptors is a man between 50 and 69 years old who received an inactivated influenza vaccine. The conserved cysteine and the conserved F or W are not part of the CDR3 here.

J,V,CDR3
TRBJ2-5,TRBV3-1,ASSLQTGTGGETQY
TRBJ2-5,TRBV10-3,ATSQGSETQY
TRBJ2-3,TRBV5-1,AGSPRGVGTDTQY
TRBJ1-5,TRBV12-3/TRBV12-4,ASSSDRARNQPQH
TRBJ2-7,TRBV19,ASSIECRTSSYEQY
TRBJ1-6,TRBV19,ASRGRDRDNSPLH
TRBJ2-7,TRBV2,ASREWGYEQY
TRBJ1-5,TRBV6-2/TRBV6-3,ASSAQGFQPQH
TRBJ2-7,TRBV29-1,SVDLGTGRVEQY
TRBJ2-1,TRBV24-1,ATSISGSRSYNEQF
TRBJ1-2,TRBV7-9,ASSRDVYGYT
TRBJ2-1,TRBV7-2,ASSLAFGQDYNEQF
TRBJ2-1,TRBV24-1,ATSDSRESGGVYNEQF
TRBJ1-6,TRBV7-9,ASSLGQREAGVLH
TRBJ1-4,TRBV7-2,ASSLTGVGEKLF
TRBJ2-3,TRBV4-3,ASSQERTGSTDTQY
TRBJ1-6,TRBV4-1,ASSQLWTVDSPLH
TRBJ2-7,TRBV18,ASSPPNLRVAYEQY
TRBJ1-2,TRBV12-3/TRBV12-4,ASSPRGFNYGYT
TRBJ2-1,TRBV20-1,SAIPPRVASINEQF
TRBJ1-3,TRBV6-2/TRBV6-3,ASSRRSGNTIY
TRBJ2-7,TRBV27,AAWDGLYEQY
TRBJ2-3,TRBV6-5,ASSYSTGATDTQY
TRBJ2-3,TRBV18,ASSRGLAGLTDTQY
TRBJ2-1,TRBV9,ASSGGSAYEQF
TRBJ1-1,TRBV18,ASSPSSGTEAF
TRBJ1-2,TRBV6-1,ASSKTGRGGGYT
TRBJ2-7,TRBV7-8,ASSSTGLAGAYEQY
TRBJ2-7,TRBV20-1,SARTISGTSASYEQY
TRBJ1-1,TRBV12-3/TRBV12-4,ASSWGGTRTEAF
TRBJ1-2,TRBV11-2,ASSFQNQNYGYT
TRBJ1-2,TRBV4-3,ASSQDRKRTNYGYT